This T cell receptor beta chain appears in the sequencing data of a study of blood T cells in healthy people across ages. Concerning this clonotype itself: Antigen specificity is unknown.

Through a sample-barcoded 5' primer and a J-beta primer mix, a second PCR was run for about 7 to 12 cycles. Researchers report that a template-switch adaptor with 12 random nucleotides tagged each cDNA molecule. TCRdb re-analysed the 5' RACE reads in MiXCR, keeping a single row per CDR3 protein. This sample has over 1,200,000 distinct CDR3 sequences, with around 59% found just once. Regarding the study as a whole: No one knew whether donors had CMV, which possibly confounded expanded clonotype changes.

From germline, CDR1 is DFQATT and CDR2 SNEGSKA (reference sequence). Unmatched junction bases numbered 7, after V lost 1 base and J lost 4 bases. This CDR3 contains 15 residues. Each donor was a healthy Caucasian individual from Russia, aged roughly 6 to 90. Extraction of total RNA produced a minimum of 6 micrograms from each sample. The sequence came from a man in his late teens or twenties in good health. This sequence joins TRBV20-1 and TRBJ2-7; TRBD2 agrees at 10 bases. Input material: blood. The CDR3 region has the DNA TGCAGTGCTAGAGGGACTAGCGGAGTGAGATACGAGCAGTACTTC. Translating it yields CSARGTSGVRYEQYF.